A single sample is the source of the 28 T cell receptor beta chains below, sequenced in a study of blood T cell repertoires in COVID-19 (dated by TCRdb to about 2020). Preparation of the library involved the immunoSEQ multiplex PCR assay. Sourced from immuneACCESS, this table was stored by TCRdb with only in-frame sequences that have V and J called. A share of the clones is absent; for the studies checked, an unresolved V gene accounts for under half, and the remainder has no known explanation. The sample has over 300,000 clones on record, around 85% of them singletons. Clones ranked in the top ten supply 6% to 9% of the sample. The sequencing input was peripheral blood. The receptors shown here come from a human donor in a cohort sampled during active COVID-19.

The V gene is TRBV5-4, the J gene TRBJ2-7, with 9 bases that match TRBD1. Looked up from germline, CDR1 is SGHNT and CDR2 is YYREEE (reference sequence). Trimming removed 4 bases from V and 3 bases from J; junction bases left unmatched: 8. The length of the CDR3 is 15 residues. In nucleotides, the CDR3 is TGTGCCAGCAGCGGGGGACAGGGAACGGTCTACGAGCAGTACTTC. This sequence encodes CASSGGQGTVYEQYF.

This clone was recorded only once. The chain joins TRBV5-1 to TRBJ2-7, with 9 bases matching TRBD1. The CDR3 loop spans 15 amino acids. With V trimmed by 0 bases and J by 4 bases, 5 bases remained unmatched. Germline V CDR1 and CDR2: SGHRS, YFSETQ. As DNA, the CDR3 is TGCGCCAGCAGCTTGGACTTGACAGGGGGGTACGAGCAGTACTTC. Amino acid sequence: CASSLDLTGGYEQYF.

V usage is TRBV10-2 and J usage is TRBJ2-7, with TRBD2 matching over 10 bases. Trimming took 2 bases from V and 5 from J; bases not matched to a gene: 6. This CDR3 contains 15 residues. The germline CDR1 and CDR2 sequences are WSHSY and SAAADI. CDR3 DNA sequence: TGCGCCAGCAGTGAGGCGGGACTAGCGAAGAACGAGCAGTACTTC. It codes for CASSEAGLAKNEQYF.

V is TRBV10-3 and J is TRBJ1-1; 11 nucleotides match TRBD1. Per germline, CDR1 ENHRY and CDR2 SYGVKD. Germline trimming cut 10 bases from V and 5 bases from J; bases unmatched to any gene: 3. This CDR3 has 12 residues. CDR3 DNA sequence: TGTGCCACCGGGACAGGGGGAACTGAAGCTTTCTTT. It encodes CATGTGGTEAFF.

This chain links TRBV24-1 with TRBJ2-2; D possibly corresponds to TRBD1 (6 bases). The germline V gene encodes CDR1 KGHDR and CDR2 SFDVKD. V gave up 4 bases and J gave up 6 bases, with 11 bases separating them. The CDR3 consists of 14 residues. CDR3 residues: CATSDQGLAGELFF. The CDR3 region has the DNA TGTGCCACCAGTGACCAGGGGTTGGCCGGGGAGCTGTTTTTT.

The gene calls are TRBV5-4 and TRBJ2-4, with 9 bases fitting TRBD1. The CDR3 is 14 amino acids. After removal of 4 bases from V and 4 bases from J, the junction contained 3 bases not matched to a gene. The germline V gene has CDR1 SGHNT and CDR2 YYREEE (reference sequence). The CDR3 DNA follows: TGTGCCAGCAGCGGGGGGACAGGGAAAAACATTCAGTACTTC. Translating it yields CASSGGTGKNIQYF.

J is TRBJ1-2 and V is TRBV5-4; D unclear. Per germline, CDR1 SGHNT and CDR2 YYREEE (reference sequence). The CDR3 loop spans 11 amino acids. V was shortened by 3 bases and J by 5 bases, with 5 bases between the two germline ends. The CDR3 sequence: CASSSYYGYTF. The CDR3, as DNA: TGTGCCAGCAGCTCCTATTATGGCTACACCTTC.

V gene TRBV9 combines with J gene TRBJ1-4, with D hard to call. From germline, CDR1 is SGDLS and CDR2 YYNGEE. V lost 3 bases to trimming and J lost 2 bases, with 8 bases between them. The CDR3 totals 14 residues. The CDR3 DNA reads TGTGCCAGCAGCGACGGGTGGACTAATGAAAAACTGTTTTTT. This codes for CASSDGWTNEKLFF.

The chain uses TRBV11-2 and TRBJ1-1; D is ambiguous. This CDR3 has 14 residues. V was shortened by 5 bases and J by 1 base, with 11 bases between the two germline ends. The germline CDR1 and CDR2 sequences are SGHAT and FQNNGV. DNA for the CDR3: TGTGCCAGCAGCATCCACGGGGAGAACACTGAAGCTTTCTTT. Its protein is CASSIHGENTEAFF.

The chain has TRBV27 and TRBJ2-7; tentatively, D is TRBD2 (6 bases). Looked up from germline, CDR1 is MNHEY and CDR2 is SMNVEV (reference sequence). With 5 bases removed from V and 0 bases from J, the gap between germline ends came to 20 bases. This CDR3 comprises 17 residues. This CDR3 is CASSRRPTDYVSYEQYF. In DNA, the CDR3 is TGTGCCAGCAGTAGGCGGCCGACGGACTATGTCTCCTACGAGCAGTACTTC.

This clone was counted a few times. The chain uses TRBV2 and TRBJ1-1; D not certain. V was shortened by 2 bases and J by 8 bases, with 6 bases between the two germline ends. Germline V lookup: CDR1 SNHLY, CDR2 FYNNEI. This CDR3 spans 11 amino acids. The CDR3 sequence: CASSEFREAFF. CDR3 DNA: TGTGCCAGCAGTGAATTCAGGGAAGCTTTCTTT.

The chain recombines TRBV19 with TRBJ1-4; D remains unclear. Germline lookup yields CDR1 LNHDA and CDR2 SQIVND (reference sequence). This CDR3 region has 15 residues. The ends were cut back, 3 bases at V and 5 bases at J, with 13 bases in the middle. Here the CDR3 DNA reads TGTGCCAGTAGTATTGGCGGCCGGGGAAATGAAAAACTGTTTTTT. As protein: CASSIGGRGNEKLFF.

This clone has a single count. This rearrangement joins TRBV15 to TRBJ1-2; D is ambiguous. The CDR3 consists of 14 residues. In germline, CDR1 is LNHNV, CDR2 YYDKDF (reference sequence). Trimming left V 0 bases short and J 2 bases short, with 7 bases between. The CDR3 DNA is TGTGCCACCAGCAGAGATACGGGAAACTATGGCTACACCTTC. Protein sequence: CATSRDTGNYGYTF.

The chain recombines TRBV5-4 with TRBJ1-2, with a weak D call TRBD1 (5 bases). This CDR3 is built from 14 residues. V was cut by 4 bases and J by 2 bases, with 12 bases left in between. Germline CDR1 reads SGHNT; CDR2 reads YYREEE (reference sequence). DNA for the CDR3: TGTGCCAGCAGCCCAGGGTACGAAAACTATGGCTACACCTTC. Its protein is CASSPGYENYGYTF.

J is TRBJ2-2 and V is TRBV10-3; no clear D. Deletions cut 2 bases from V and 5 bases from J, with 3 bases between. Germline V lookup: CDR1 ENHRY, CDR2 SYGVKD. The CDR3 consists of 12 residues. CDR3 amino acids: CAISEITGELFF. In nucleotides, the CDR3 is TGTGCCATCAGTGAGATAACCGGGGAGCTGTTTTTT.

The chain recombines TRBV10-1 with TRBJ1-5, with D unresolved. CDR1 WNHNN and CDR2 SYGVQD come from the germline V gene (reference sequence). V was pared by 0 bases and J by 3 bases, with 6 bases between. The CDR3 has 14 amino acids. Here the CDR3 DNA reads TGCGCCAGCAGTGAGTCCGGGGTCAATCAGCCCCAGCATTTT. This gives the protein CASSESGVNQPQHF.

This chain joins TRBV15 and TRBJ1-1; perhaps TRBD1 as D (5 bases). The CDR3 is 16 residues long. Trimming removed 5 bases from V and 0 bases from J, with 16 bases in between. Germline V gives CDR1 LNHNV, CDR2 YYDKDF (reference sequence). For the CDR3, the DNA is TGTGCCACCAGCCCAAGGTCGGGACTGATGAACACTGAAGCTTTCTTT. It translates to CATSPRSGLMNTEAFF.

This chain uses TRBV30 with TRBJ1-6, with 7 bases lining up with TRBD1. CDR3 length: 14 residues. Germline CDR1 is GTSNPN and CDR2 is SVGIG (reference sequence). The J segment lost 10 bases and the V segment lost 2 bases, leaving 8 bases of the junction unmatched. The CDR3 here is CAWSRHRGRSPLHF. The CDR3 nucleotides read TGTGCCTGGAGTAGACACAGGGGACGCTCACCCCTCCACTTT.

The genes are TRBV29-1 and TRBJ1-1, with 8 bases identical to TRBD1. The CDR3 spans 15 residues. V shed 0 bases, J shed 4 bases, and the junction held 7 bases outside the gene matches. The germline gives CDR1 SQVTM, CDR2 ANQGSEA. CDR3 in DNA: TGCAGCGTTGAAGAACACGACAGGGGAATCACTGAAGCTTTCTTT. It specifies CSVEEHDRGITEAFF.

In its sample, this clone was seen many times. CDR3 sequence (DNA): TGCAGCGTTGGGGGACAGATCTCTAATCAGCCCCAGCATTTT. Translated, it gives CSVGGQISNQPQHF. The V gene is TRBV29-1, the J gene TRBJ1-5; 7 bases map to TRBD1. J was trimmed by 4 bases and V by 4 bases; bases with no gene match: 7. Germline V gene data show CDR1 as SQVTM and CDR2 as ANQGSEA. This CDR3 comprises 14 residues.

The chain has TRBV5-1 and TRBJ1-1; TRBD1 agrees at 8 bases. Germline-derived CDR1 and CDR2 are SGHRS and YFSETQ. The CDR3 loop spans 16 amino acids. Unmatched junction bases numbered 13, after V lost 4 bases and J lost 5 bases. Written as DNA, the CDR3 is TGCGCCAGCAGCGACCGGACAGGGCTTTGGGTTACTGAAGCTTTCTTT. This codes for CASSDRTGLWVTEAFF.

This sequence joins TRBV5-4 and TRBJ1-2, with D possibly matching TRBD1 (5 bases). CDR1 SGHNT and CDR2 YYREEE come from the germline V gene (reference sequence). V lost 3 bases and J lost 2, with 11 bases in between. The CDR3 covers 14 residues. This CDR3 is CASSSSDSNYGYTF. CDR3 bases: TGTGCCAGCAGCTCCTCCGACAGCAACTATGGCTACACCTTC. Combining the CDR3 with reference TRBV5-4 and TRBJ1-2 gives the whole variable domain ETGVTQSPTHLIKTRGQQVTLRCSSQSGHNTVSWYQQALGQGPQFIFQYYREEENGRGNFPPRFSGLQFPNYSSELNVNALELDDSALYLCASSSSDSNYGYTFGSGTRLTVV.

This clone was seen a few times. The rearrangement uses TRBV30 and TRBJ2-5; tentative D call: TRBD1 (6 bases). V was pared by 5 bases and J by 10 bases, with 38 bases between. Germline-derived CDR1 and CDR2 are GTSNPN and SVGIG (reference sequence). This CDR3 contains 19 residues. CDR3 sequence reads: CAWGPSTTSLNLPRGGQYF. The DNA for the CDR3 is TGTGCCTGGGGCCCCTCTACTACCTCACTGAACTTACCAAGAGGGGGCCAGTACTTC.

The rearrangement joins TRBV4-1 to TRBJ1-1; no firm D call. Germline V gives CDR1 MGHRA, CDR2 YSYEKL. Trimming shortened V by 1 base and J by 2 bases, and 11 bases separated the two germline ends. This CDR3 has 15 amino acids. The CDR3 DNA reads TGCGCCAGCAGCCAAGCGTCACAGATTAACACTGAAGCTTTCTTT. It is translated as CASSQASQINTEAFF.

This chain joins TRBV5-1 and TRBJ2-7, with D tentatively TRBD1 (5 bases). This CDR3 spans 14 amino acids. V was pared by 4 bases and J by 3 bases, with 14 bases between. Germline V gene sequence: CDR1 SGHRS, CDR2 YFSETQ. The CDR3 loop is CASSVGQGFYEQYF. CDR3 in DNA: TGCGCCAGCAGCGTGGGGCAGGGATTCTACGAGCAGTACTTC.

CDR3 amino acids: CASSQDSPGGANGYTF. CDR3 in DNA: TGTGCCAGCAGCCAAGATAGTCCAGGGGGCGCAAACGGCTACACCTTC. The chain uses TRBV3-1 (or the pseudogene TRBV3-2) and TRBJ1-2; 8 nucleotides line up with TRBD1. Germline CDR1 and CDR2: LGHDT and YNNKEL (reference sequence). This CDR3 has 16 residues. Losses at the gene ends were 0 bases for V and 8 bases for J; bases not matched to a gene: 11.

The genes are TRBV5-1 and TRBJ2-7, with D possibly TRBD1 on 6 matching bases. From germline, CDR1 is SGHRS and CDR2 YFSETQ. Trimming cost V 7 bases and J 0 bases, with 11 bases left between them. This CDR3 has 13 amino acids. The chain's CDR3 is CASANRASYEQYF. CDR3 sequence (DNA): TGCGCCAGCGCTAACAGGGCCTCCTACGAGCAGTACTTC.

The J gene is TRBJ2-7, the V gene TRBV27, with no clear D. CDR1 is MNHEY, CDR2 SMNVEV, per germline (reference sequence). V was pared by 5 bases and J by 3 bases, with 20 bases between. The CDR3 covers 16 residues. This CDR3 is CASSTHRPSAGYEQYF. The CDR3 bases are TGTGCCAGCAGTACCCACAGACCCTCGGCAGGCTACGAGCAGTACTTC.